A single sample gave rise to the 18 T cell receptor beta chains below, sequenced in a study of CXCR3-negative and CXCR3-positive naive CD8 T cells (dated by TCRdb to about 2019). Sequenced using a NextSeq 550. The Human TCR Profiling Kit (MiLaboratory) was used to make UMI-labeled 5' RACE TRB cDNA libraries. Reprocessed by TCRdb, the reads give a single entry per CDR3 protein sequence, without DNA. The sample table includes fewer than 95,000 distinct CDR3 sequences. Of the sample, 1.1% is held by the ten largest clones. Sequenced sample: naive CXCR3- CD8+ T cells from blood. The cell subset or site label corresponds to: CD45RO-CCR7+CD27+CD95- naive CD8+ T cells lacking CXCR3 (TNR3-). These receptor sequences come from a human donor in good health. Some clones in this sample may be carry-over from other donors' samples.

V is TRBV2 and J is TRBJ2-1; there is no DNA to check the TCRdb D call of TRBD2. Germline V gives CDR1 SNHLY, CDR2 FYNNEI. This CDR3 comprises 14 residues. CDR3: CASHPPGLGVEQFF.

The V gene is TRBV2, the J gene TRBJ1-4. Germline values: CDR1 SNHLY, CDR2 FYNNEI. CDR3 length: 13 residues. CDR3: CASLVADNEELFF.

The rearrangement links TRBV28 to TRBJ2-3. There are 14 residues in the CDR3. Germline CDR1 reads MDHEN; CDR2 reads SYDVKM. This CDR3 is CASSFLIPTDTQYF.

The chain uses TRBV2 and TRBJ2-4; TCRdb's D call, TRBD2, is unchecked because there is no DNA. In germline, CDR1 is SNHLY, CDR2 FYNNEI. The CDR3 is made up of 14 amino acids. The CDR3 protein is CASSGRALENIQYF.

The V gene is TRBV7-2, the J gene TRBJ2-3. This CDR3 comprises 14 residues. Per germline, CDR1 SGHTA and CDR2 FQGNSA. The CDR3 here is CASSPWTSTDTQYF.

The rearrangement links TRBV29-1 to TRBJ2-1; the TCRdb D gene call, TRBD1, has no DNA to confirm it. This CDR3 region has 15 residues. The V gene's germline CDR1 is SQVTM and CDR2 ANQGSEA. The CDR3 reads CSVERRDREENEQFF.

J is TRBJ2-1 and V is TRBV5-5. This CDR3 is built from 16 residues. Germline V CDR1 and CDR2: SGHKS, YYEKEE (reference sequence). This CDR3 is CASSSGDFRTYNEQFF.

This chain uses TRBV7-6 with TRBJ2-3; with no DNA, the TCRdb D assignment of TRBD2 cannot be verified. The CDR3 consists of 16 residues. CDR1 is SGHVS and CDR2 is FNYEAQ in the germline V gene. The CDR3 reads CASSLAGTPPTDTQYF. Drawing the rest from reference TRBV7-6 and TRBJ2-3, the complete variable domain is GAGVSQSPRYKVTKRGQDVALRCDPISGHVSLYWYRQALGQGPEFLTYFNYEAQQDKSGLPNDRFSAERPEGSISTLTIQRTEQRDSAMYRCASSLAGTPPTDTQYFGPGTRLTVL.

The chain uses TRBV19 and TRBJ1-1; TCRdb reports TRBD1, a call that lacks DNA to check it against. Germline values: CDR1 LNHDA, CDR2 SQIVND (reference sequence). This CDR3 has 14 amino acids. The CDR3: CASTLGTGNTEAFF.

The V and J genes are TRBV12-5 and TRBJ2-3. From germline, CDR1 is LGHNT and CDR2 FRNRAP. The CDR3 has 15 amino acids. The CDR3 spells CASGVGYLVTDTQYF. Full variable domain (remainder filled in from reference TRBV12-5 and TRBJ2-3): DARVTQTPRHKVTEMGQEVTMRCQPILGHNTVFWYRQTMMQGLELLAYFRNRAPLDDSGMPKDRFSAEMPDATLATLKIQPSEPRDSAVYFCASGVGYLVTDTQYFGPGTRLTVL.

This rearrangement joins TRBV7-9 to TRBJ2-4; absent DNA, TCRdb's TRBD1 call cannot be checked. Germline CDR1 reads SEHNR; CDR2 reads FQNEAQ (reference sequence). The length of the CDR3 is 16 residues. This chain's CDR3 is CASSLAEGGTKNIQYF.

J is TRBJ2-1 and V is TRBV7-9; TCRdb calls TRBD1, which cannot be checked without DNA. This CDR3 has 16 amino acids. CDR1 and CDR2 (germline): SEHNR, FQNEAQ (reference sequence). The CDR3 is CASSSHASGMYNEQFF.

V and J are TRBV20-1 and TRBJ1-5; the TRBD1 assignment by TCRdb is unverifiable without DNA. Germline loops: CDR1 DFQATT, CDR2 SNEGSKA (reference sequence). This CDR3 region has 15 residues. CDR3 sequence reads: CSAREMTTGYQPQHF.

The V gene is TRBV3-1, the J gene TRBJ2-7; the D call of TRBD1 rests on TCRdb alone, since no DNA is present to check it. The CDR3 runs to 14 residues. Germline V lookup: CDR1 LGHDT, CDR2 YNNKEL (reference sequence). CDR3 residues: CASSQETGLDEQYF.

V and J are TRBV7-9 and TRBJ2-7; lacking DNA, the TRBD2 call made by TCRdb goes unchecked. The CDR3 runs to 14 residues. Germline CDR1 reads SEHNR; CDR2 reads FQNEAQ (reference sequence). Here the CDR3 reads CASSDPGRPGEQYF.

The rearrangement links TRBV13 to TRBJ2-7; the D gene TCRdb calls, TRBD1, cannot be checked with no DNA. Germline loops: CDR1 PRHDT, CDR2 FYEKMQ (reference sequence). There are 12 residues in the CDR3. This chain's CDR3 is CASSLGGGEQYF.

This chain joins TRBV7-2 and TRBJ1-2. Looked up from germline, CDR1 is SGHTA and CDR2 is FQGNSA. The length of the CDR3 is 15 residues. The CDR3 is CASSLGQGLAYGYTF. The complete variable domain, with remaining parts taken from reference TRBV7-2 and TRBJ1-2, reads GAGVSQSPSNKVTEKGKDVELRCDPISGHTALYWYRQSLGQGLEFLIYFQGNSAPDKSGLPSDRFSAERTGGSVSTLTIQRTQQEDSAVYLCASSLGQGLAYGYTFGSGTRLTVV.

The rearrangement joins TRBV7-2 to TRBJ1-5. CDR3 size: 16 residues. Germline V CDR1 and CDR2: SGHTA, FQGNSA. The CDR3 sequence is CSLNYGGTYSNQPQHF.